The present T cell receptor (beta chain) was sequenced within a study of cytomegalovirus exposure and HLA in healthy donors. Background on the study: Later, an analysis reported that the 130 or so validation repertoires had used the same platform as the roughly 700 first-cohort repertoires.

Details on this clone: Its specificity is not known.

The study, taken as a whole, reports: Published work reported that the classifier diagnosed cytomegalovirus status with high specificity and sensitivity. Subsequent analysis found a tendency for first-cohort TCR clusters to co-occur within the 100 to 150 validation repertoires.

Measured with immunoSEQ multiplex PCR; TCRdb has only the in-frame clones, and not every one. The repertoire holds 50,000 or so clones, with 75% to 95% as singletons. The CDR3 sequence is 15 residues long. Per the germline V gene, CDR1 is LNHDA and CDR2 is SQIVND (reference sequence). V lost 4 bases and J lost 0, with 10 bases in between. It was the 120-subject validation cohort, separate from the roughly 700-subject first cohort, to which the donors belonged. Sequencing was carried out using PBMCs. The chain recombines TRBV19 with TRBJ2-1; TRBD1 might be the D (6 bases). The TCR originated in a young woman in good health and CMV-seronegative. Here the CDR3 reads CASSTLGGSYNEQFF. The CDR3 coding sequence is TGTGCCAGTAGTACGTTAGGGGGCTCCTACAATGAGCAGTTCTTC.